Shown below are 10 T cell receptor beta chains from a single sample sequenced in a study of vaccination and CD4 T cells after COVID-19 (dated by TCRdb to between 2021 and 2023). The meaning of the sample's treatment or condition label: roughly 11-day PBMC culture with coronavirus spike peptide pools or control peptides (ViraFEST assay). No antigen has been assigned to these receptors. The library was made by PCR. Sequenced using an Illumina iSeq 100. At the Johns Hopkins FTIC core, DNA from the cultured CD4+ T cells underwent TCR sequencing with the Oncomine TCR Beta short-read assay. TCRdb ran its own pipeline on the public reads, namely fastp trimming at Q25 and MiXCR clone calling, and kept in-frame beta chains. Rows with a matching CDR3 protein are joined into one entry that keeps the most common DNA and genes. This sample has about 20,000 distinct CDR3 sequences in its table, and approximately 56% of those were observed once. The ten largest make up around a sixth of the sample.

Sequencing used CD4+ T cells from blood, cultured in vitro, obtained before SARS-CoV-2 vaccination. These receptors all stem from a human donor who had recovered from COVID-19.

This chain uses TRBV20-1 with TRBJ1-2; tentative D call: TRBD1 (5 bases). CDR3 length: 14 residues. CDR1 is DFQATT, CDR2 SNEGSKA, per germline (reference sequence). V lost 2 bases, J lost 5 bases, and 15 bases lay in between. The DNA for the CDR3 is TGCAGTGCTAGAAAGACCGGGACGAGGTATGGCTACACCTTC. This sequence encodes CSARKTGTRYGYTF.

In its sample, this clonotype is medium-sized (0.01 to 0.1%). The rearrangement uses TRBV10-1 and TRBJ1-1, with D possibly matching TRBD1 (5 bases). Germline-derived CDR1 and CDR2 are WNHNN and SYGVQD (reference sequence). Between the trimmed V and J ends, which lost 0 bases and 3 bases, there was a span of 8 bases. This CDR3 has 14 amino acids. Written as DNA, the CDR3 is TGCGCCAGCAGTGAGTCGGGGGGATACACTGAAGCTTTCTTT. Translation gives CASSESGGYTEAFF.

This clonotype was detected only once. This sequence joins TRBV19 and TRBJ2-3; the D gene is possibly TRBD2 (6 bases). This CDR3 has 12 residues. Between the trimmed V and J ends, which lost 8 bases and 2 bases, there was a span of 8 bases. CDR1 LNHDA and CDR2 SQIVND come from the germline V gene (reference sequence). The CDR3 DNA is TGTGCCAGTGGGGGGTACACAGATACGCAGTATTTT. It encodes CASGGYTDTQYF. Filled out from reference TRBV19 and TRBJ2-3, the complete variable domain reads DGGITQSPKYLFRKEGQNVTLSCEQNLNHDAMYWYRQDPGQGLRLIYYSQIVNDFQKGDIAEGYSVSREKKESFPLTVTSAQKNPTAFYLCASGGYTDTQYFGPGTRLTVL.

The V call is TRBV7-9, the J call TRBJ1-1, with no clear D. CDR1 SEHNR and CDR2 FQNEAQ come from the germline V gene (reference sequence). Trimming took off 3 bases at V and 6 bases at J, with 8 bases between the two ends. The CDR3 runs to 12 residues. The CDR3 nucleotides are TGTGCCAGCAGCTTCGTATTGCCTGAAGCTTTCTTT. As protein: CASSFVLPEAFF.

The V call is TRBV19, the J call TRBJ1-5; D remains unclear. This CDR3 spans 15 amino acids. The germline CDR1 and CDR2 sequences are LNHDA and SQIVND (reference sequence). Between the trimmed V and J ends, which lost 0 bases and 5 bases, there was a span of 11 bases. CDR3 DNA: TGTGCCAGTAGTATAGATCAGAGGCAGTATCAGCCCCAGCATTTT. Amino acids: CASSIDQRQYQPQHF.

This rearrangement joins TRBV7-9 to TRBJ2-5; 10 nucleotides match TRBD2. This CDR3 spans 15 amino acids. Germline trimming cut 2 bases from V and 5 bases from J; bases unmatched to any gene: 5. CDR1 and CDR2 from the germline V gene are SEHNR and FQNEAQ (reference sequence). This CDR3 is CASSLQAGGRETQYF. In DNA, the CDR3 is TGTGCCAGCAGCTTACAAGCGGGAGGGCGGGAGACCCAGTACTTC.

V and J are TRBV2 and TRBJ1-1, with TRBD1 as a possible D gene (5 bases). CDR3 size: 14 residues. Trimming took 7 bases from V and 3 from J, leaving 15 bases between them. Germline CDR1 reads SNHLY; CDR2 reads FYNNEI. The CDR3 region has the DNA TGTGCCAGCACCCCTCGGTGGGGGGACACTGAAGCTTTCTTT. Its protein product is CASTPRWGDTEAFF.

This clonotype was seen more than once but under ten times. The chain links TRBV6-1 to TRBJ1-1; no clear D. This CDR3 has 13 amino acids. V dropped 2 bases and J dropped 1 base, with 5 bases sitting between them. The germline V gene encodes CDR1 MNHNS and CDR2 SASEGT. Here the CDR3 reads CASSENRNTEAFF. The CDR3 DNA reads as TGTGCCAGCAGTGAAAACAGGAACACTGAAGCTTTCTTT.

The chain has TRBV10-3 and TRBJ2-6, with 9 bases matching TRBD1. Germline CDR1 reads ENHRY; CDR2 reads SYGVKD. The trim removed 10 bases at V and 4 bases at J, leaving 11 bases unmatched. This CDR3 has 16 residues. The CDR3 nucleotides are TGTGCCACCCACGGGACAGGGTCATCAGGGGCCAACGTCCTGACTTTC. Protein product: CATHGTGSSGANVLTF.

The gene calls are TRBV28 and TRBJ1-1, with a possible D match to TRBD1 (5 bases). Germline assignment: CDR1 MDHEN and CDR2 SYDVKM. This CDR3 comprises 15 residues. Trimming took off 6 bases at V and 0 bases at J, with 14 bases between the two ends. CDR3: CASSRGDSLNTEAFF. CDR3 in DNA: TGTGCCAGCAGCCGTGGTGACAGCCTGAACACTGAAGCTTTCTTT. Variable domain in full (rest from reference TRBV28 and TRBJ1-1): DVKVTQSSRYLVKRTGEKVFLECVQDMDHENMFWYRQDPGLGLRLIYFSYDVKMKEKGDIPEGYSVSREKKERFSLILESASTNQTSMYLCASSRGDSLNTEAFFGQGTRLTVV.